This TCR beta chain was recorded in a study of molecular identifiers for immune sequencing clone quantification. Study information: Naive CD8 cell RNA, from 20,000 or 100,000 cells, was split five ways in replicates, with four sequenced. Study outcomes and limitations: Over 97% of effector molecules, but under 1% in naive cells, were held by clones with more than 20 RNA copies.

The naive CD8 libraries originated from between roughly 18,000 and 1,000,000 sorted cells and drew on 10%, 30% or 50% RNA. Sorted naive CD8 T cells were those defined as CD8+CD4-CCR7+CD45RA+. TCRdb re-called the PCR reads through MiXCR, storing one row per CDR3 protein. The table lists about 320,000 distinct CDR3 sequences, 20% to 25% of them singletons. Deletions cut 0 bases from V and 4 bases from J, with 10 bases between. CDR1 is LGHNA, CDR2 YSLEER, per germline. The CDR3 extends over 14 amino acids. This clonotype was observed at least ten times. Its antigen is currently unknown. The sequencing sample was made of naive CD8+ T cells from blood, with Jurkat cell RNA spiked in. Specified subset: FACS-sorted CD8+CD4-CCR7+CD45RA+ naive T cells. The TCR comes from a human donor in good health. Some libraries in this study had Jurkat cell RNA spiked in. This sequence joins TRBV4-3 and TRBJ2-7, with D perhaps matching TRBD1 (5 bases). CDR3 bases: TGCGCCAGCAGCCAAGATATAAAGGGGTACGAGCAGTACTTC. Its translation: CASSQDIKGYEQYF.